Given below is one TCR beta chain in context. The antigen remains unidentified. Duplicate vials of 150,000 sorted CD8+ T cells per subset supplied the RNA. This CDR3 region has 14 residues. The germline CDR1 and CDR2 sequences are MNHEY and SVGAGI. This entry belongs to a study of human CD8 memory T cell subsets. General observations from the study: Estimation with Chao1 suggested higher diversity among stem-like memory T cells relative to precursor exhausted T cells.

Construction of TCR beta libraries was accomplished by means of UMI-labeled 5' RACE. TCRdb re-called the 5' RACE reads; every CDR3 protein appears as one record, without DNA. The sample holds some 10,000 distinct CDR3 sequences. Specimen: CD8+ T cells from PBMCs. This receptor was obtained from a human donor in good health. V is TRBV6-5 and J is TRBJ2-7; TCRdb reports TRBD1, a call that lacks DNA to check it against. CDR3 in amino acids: CASSLGGAGYEQYF.